This T cell receptor beta chain comes out of a study of siplizumab effects on memory and regulatory T cells. Germline values: CDR1 MRHNA, CDR2 SNTAGT. This CDR3 has 14 amino acids. About this clone itself: What it binds is unknown. Germline and junction disagree at one end, which may indicate a read error.

Cocultured for about 6 days at 37°C were the mixed lymphocyte reaction cells. Here immunoSEQ multiplex PCR was the method, and the copy in TCRdb shows in-frame clones only, minus some. The data contain some 15,000 clones, about 46% of them singletons. Sequenced input: CFSE-low (dividing) CD4+ T cells sorted from an allogeneic mixed lymphocyte reaction. This chain connects TRBV6-4 to TRBJ2-2, with D uncertain. This TCR was recovered from a human donor in good health; the cells came from an allogeneic mixed lymphocyte reaction. Here the CDR3 reads CASGETYLTGELFF. CDR3 DNA: TGTGCCAGCGGTGAAACGTACTTGACCGGGGAGCTGTTTTTT.